This T cell receptor beta chain comes out of a study of cytotoxic CD8 clonotypes in ibrutinib-treated CLL. About the research overall: Patients: about 11 relapsed/refractory, some 15 treatment-naive, fewer than 18 IGHV unmutated. Average yields of approximately 260,000 productive templates and 100,000 or so productive rearrangements characterized the samples.

Libraries were prepared by immunoSEQ multiplex PCR; TCRdb keeps only in-frame clonotypes and omits some of them. This table holds under 35,000 clones, almost 70% found once. The CDR3 is 14 amino acids. Germline loops: CDR1 SGHRS, CDR2 YFSETQ. V lost 7 bases, J lost 0 bases, and 13 bases lay in between. Worth noting for this clone: Its antigen is unidentified.

Notes on the study in general: Relative to age-matched healthy donors, clonality at baseline was higher, and it tracked circulating CD8+ T-cell counts. Different sampling times were used for sustained-remission and progressing patients.

The TCR was taken from a human donor with chronic lymphocytic leukemia. The chain joins TRBV5-1 to TRBJ1-1, with no clear D. The source was PBMCs, collected after 24 months of ibrutinib treatment. The CDR3 coding sequence is TGCGCCAGCTCAGAAGGACGGATGAACACTGAAGCTTTCTTT. Translating gives CASSEGRMNTEAFF.